This T cell receptor (beta chain) was obtained from a study of T cell repertoires in cytomegalovirus infection. Study-wide context: Public TCR beta signatures provided an indication of both CMV infection and a matching HLA type.

TCRdb independently ran MiXCR on the reads; one entry per CDR3 protein. The sample holds 120,000 to 150,000 distinct CDR3 sequences, roughly 6% seen once. Many counts were recorded for this clonotype. V was clipped by 5 bases and J by 8 bases, with 12 bases between them. The CDR3 has 12 amino acids. Germline-derived CDR1 and CDR2 are SGHTA and FQGNSA. The sequenced sample was PBMCs. The TCR comes from a human donor in good health (CMV status not recorded). Some clones in this sample may be carry-over from other donors' samples. V usage is TRBV7-2 and J usage is TRBJ1-1; D is unclear. CDR3 loop: CASSPWTEEAFF. The CDR3 nucleotides are TGTGCCAGCAGCCCCTGGACGGAAGAAGCTTTCTTT.